This paragraph covers one T cell receptor (beta chain) sequence. Its target is unknown. These data come from a study of T cell repertoires in cytomegalovirus infection. About the research overall: Indications of both CMV infection and matching HLA type were provided by public TCR beta signatures. Study results and limitations: HLA-C-restricted CMV clonotypes gave the most frequent clonotype in two of eight donors.

Via MiXCR, TCRdb re-called the reads, giving one row per CDR3 protein. The sample yields some 300,000 distinct CDR3 sequences, roughly an eighth seen once. The germline CDR1 and CDR2 sequences are SEHNR and FQNEAQ (reference sequence). The V end was cut by 1 base, the J end by 3 bases, with 9 bases between. CDR3 length: 14 residues. The TCR comes from a human donor in good health (CMV status not recorded). Some clones in this sample may be carry-over from other donors' samples. V gene TRBV7-9 combines with J gene TRBJ1-2, with D unresolved. The sequencing input was PBMCs. In DNA form, the CDR3 reads TGTGCCAGCAGCTTAGACGGTTTTTACTATGGCTACACCTTC. It is translated as CASSLDGFYYGYTF.